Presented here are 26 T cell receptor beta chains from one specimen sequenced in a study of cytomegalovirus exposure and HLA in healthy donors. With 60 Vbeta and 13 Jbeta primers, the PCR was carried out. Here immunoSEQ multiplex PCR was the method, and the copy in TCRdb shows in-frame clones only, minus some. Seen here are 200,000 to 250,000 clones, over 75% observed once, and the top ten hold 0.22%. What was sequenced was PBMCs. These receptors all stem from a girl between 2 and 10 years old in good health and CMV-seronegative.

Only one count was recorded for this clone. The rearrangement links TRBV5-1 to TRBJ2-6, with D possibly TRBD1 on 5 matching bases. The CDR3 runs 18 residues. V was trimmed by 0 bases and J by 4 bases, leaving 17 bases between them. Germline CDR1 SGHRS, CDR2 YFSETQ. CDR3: CASSLEGIRLSGANVLTF. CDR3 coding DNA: TGCGCCAGCAGCTTGGAGGGGATTCGATTATCGGGGGCCAACGTCCTGACTTTC.

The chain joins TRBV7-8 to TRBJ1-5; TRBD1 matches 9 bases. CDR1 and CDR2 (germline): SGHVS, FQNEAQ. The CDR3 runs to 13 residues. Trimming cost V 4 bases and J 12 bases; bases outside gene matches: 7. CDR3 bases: TGTGCCAGCAGCTCCGGGACAGGGAATTACCAGCATTTT. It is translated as CASSSGTGNYQHF.

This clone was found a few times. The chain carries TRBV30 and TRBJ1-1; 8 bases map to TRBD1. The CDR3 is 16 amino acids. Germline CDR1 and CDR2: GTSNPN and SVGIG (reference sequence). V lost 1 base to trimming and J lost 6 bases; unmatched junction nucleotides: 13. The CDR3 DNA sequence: TGTGCCTGGAGTGCCTACCGGGACAGGAGGTGGGCTGAAGCTTTCTTT. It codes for CAWSAYRDRRWAEAFF.

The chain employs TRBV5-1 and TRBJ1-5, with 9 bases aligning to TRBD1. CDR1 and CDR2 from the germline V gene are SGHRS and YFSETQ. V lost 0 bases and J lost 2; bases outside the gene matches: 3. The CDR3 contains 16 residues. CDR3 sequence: CASSLGTGDRNQPQHF. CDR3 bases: TGCGCCAGCAGCTTGGGGACAGGGGATCGCAATCAGCCCCAGCATTTT.

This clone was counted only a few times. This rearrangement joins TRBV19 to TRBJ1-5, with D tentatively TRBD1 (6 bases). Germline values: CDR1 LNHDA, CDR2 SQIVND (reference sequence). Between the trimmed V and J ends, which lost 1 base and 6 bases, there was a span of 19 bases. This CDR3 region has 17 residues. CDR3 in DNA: TGTGCCAGTAGTATAGTTCGGTCGGGGGGCGGGAGTCAGCCCCAGCATTTT. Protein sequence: CASSIVRSGGGSQPQHF.

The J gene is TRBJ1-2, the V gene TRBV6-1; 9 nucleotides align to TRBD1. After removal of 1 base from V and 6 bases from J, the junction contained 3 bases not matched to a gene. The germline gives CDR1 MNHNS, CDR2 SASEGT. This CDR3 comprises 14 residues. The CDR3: CASSEGGQGNGYTF. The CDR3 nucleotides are TGTGCCAGCAGTGAAGGAGGACAGGGGAATGGCTACACCTTC.

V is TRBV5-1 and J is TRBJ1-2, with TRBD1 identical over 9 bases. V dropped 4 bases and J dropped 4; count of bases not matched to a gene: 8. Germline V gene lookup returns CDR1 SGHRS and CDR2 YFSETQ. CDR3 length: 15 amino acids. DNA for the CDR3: TGCGCCAGCAGCCCAACAGGGGGCAGAACCTATGGCTACACCTTC. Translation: CASSPTGGRTYGYTF.

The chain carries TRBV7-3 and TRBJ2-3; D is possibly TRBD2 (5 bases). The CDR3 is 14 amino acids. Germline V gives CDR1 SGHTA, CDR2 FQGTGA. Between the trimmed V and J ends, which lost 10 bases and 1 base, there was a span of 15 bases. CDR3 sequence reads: CATANGVGTDTQYF. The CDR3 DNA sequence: TGTGCCACGGCTAACGGGGTCGGCACAGATACGCAGTATTTT.

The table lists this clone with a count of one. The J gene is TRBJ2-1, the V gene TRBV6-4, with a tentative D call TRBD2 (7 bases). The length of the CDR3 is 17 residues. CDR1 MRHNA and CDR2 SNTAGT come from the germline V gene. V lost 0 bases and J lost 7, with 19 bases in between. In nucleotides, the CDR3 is TGTGCCAGCAGTGACTCGGGGGCAGCGGGGCGAAGGAATGAGCAGTTCTTC. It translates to CASSDSGAAGRRNEQFF.

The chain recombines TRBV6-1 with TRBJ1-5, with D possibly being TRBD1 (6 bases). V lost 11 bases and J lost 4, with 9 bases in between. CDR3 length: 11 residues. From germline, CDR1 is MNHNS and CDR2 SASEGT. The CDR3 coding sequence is TGTGCCGCACAGGGTAATCAGCCCCAGCATTTT. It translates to CAAQGNQPQHF.

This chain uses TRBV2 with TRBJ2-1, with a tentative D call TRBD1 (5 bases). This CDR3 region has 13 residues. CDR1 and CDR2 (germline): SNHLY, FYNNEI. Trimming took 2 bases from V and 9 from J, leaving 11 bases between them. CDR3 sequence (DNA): TGTGCCAGCAGTGAAACAGGTAACGGTGAGCAGTTCTTC. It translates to CASSETGNGEQFF.

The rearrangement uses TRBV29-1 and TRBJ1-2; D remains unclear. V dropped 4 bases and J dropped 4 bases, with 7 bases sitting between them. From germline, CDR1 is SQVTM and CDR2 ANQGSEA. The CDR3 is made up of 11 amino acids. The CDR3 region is CSVARAYGYTF. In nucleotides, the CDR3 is TGCAGCGTTGCGAGGGCCTATGGCTACACCTTC.

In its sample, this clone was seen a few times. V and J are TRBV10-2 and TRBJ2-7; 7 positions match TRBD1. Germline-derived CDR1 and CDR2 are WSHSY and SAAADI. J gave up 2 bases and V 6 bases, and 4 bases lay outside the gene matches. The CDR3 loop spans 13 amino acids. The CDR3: CASRSTGAYEQYF. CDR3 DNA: TGCGCCAGCAGGAGTACAGGGGCCTACGAGCAGTACTTC.

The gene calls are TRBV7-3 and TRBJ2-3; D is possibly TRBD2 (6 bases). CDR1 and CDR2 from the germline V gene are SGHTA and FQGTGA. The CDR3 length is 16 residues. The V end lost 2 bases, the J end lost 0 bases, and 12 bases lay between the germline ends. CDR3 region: CASSLQTGGSTDTQYF. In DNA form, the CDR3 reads TGTGCCAGCAGCTTACAAACCGGGGGTAGCACAGATACGCAGTATTTT.

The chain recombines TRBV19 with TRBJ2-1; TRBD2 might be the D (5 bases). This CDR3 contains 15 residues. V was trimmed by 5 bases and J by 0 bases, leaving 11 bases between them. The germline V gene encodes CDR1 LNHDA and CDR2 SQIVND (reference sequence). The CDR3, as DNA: TGTGCCAGTAGTCCACGGACTGTCTCCTACAATGAGCAGTTCTTC. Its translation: CASSPRTVSYNEQFF.

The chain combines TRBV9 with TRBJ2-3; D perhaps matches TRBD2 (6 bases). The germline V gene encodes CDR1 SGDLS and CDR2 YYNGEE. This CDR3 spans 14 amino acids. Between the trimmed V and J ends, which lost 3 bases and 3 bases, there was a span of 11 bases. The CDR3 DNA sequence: TGTGCCAGCAGCGCCTTGACTAGTACAGATACGCAGTATTTT. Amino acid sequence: CASSALTSTDTQYF.

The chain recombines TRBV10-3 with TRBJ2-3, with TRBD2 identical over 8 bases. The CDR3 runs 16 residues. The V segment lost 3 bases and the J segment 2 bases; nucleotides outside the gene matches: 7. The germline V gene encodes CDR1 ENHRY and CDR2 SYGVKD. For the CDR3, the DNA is TGTGCCATCAGTGAAGCGGGGGCCGGGGACACAGATACGCAGTATTTT. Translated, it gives CAISEAGAGDTDTQYF.

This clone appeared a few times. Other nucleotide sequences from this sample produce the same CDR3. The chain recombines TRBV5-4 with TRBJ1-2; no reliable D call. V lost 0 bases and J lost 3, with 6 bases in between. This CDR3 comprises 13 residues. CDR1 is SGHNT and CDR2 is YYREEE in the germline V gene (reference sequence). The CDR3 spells CASSLGRDYGYTF. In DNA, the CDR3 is TGTGCCAGCAGCTTGGGGAGGGACTATGGCTACACCTTC.

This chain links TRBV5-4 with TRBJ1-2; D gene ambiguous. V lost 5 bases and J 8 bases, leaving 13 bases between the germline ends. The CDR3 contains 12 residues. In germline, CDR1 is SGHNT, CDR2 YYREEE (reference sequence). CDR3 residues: CASSTYLGGYTF. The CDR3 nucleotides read TGTGCCAGCAGTACCTACCTGGGCGGCTACACCTTC.

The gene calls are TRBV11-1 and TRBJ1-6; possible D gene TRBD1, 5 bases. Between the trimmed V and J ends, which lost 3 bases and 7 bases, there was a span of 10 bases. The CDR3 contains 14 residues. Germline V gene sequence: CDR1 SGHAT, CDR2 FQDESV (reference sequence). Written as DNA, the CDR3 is TGTGCCAGCAGCTTTTTACGACAGAATTCACCCCTCCACTTT. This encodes CASSFLRQNSPLHF.

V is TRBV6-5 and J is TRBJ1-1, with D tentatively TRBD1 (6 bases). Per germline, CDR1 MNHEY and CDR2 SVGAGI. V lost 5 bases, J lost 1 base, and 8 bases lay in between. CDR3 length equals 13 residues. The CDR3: CASSTGWNTEAFF. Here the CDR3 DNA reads TGTGCCAGCAGTACAGGGTGGAACACTGAAGCTTTCTTT.

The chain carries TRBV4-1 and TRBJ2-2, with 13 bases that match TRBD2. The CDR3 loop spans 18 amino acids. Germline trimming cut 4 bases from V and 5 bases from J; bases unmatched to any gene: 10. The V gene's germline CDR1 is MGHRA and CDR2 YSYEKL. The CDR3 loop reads CASSPKTSGGLRTGELFF. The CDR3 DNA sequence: TGCGCCAGCAGCCCGAAGACTAGCGGGGGGCTACGGACCGGGGAGCTGTTTTTT.

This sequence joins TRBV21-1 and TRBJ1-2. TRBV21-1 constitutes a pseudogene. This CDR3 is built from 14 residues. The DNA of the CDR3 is TGTGCCAGCACCACCACAGCGGGGATGGCTGGCTACACCTTC. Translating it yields CASTTTAGMAGYTF.

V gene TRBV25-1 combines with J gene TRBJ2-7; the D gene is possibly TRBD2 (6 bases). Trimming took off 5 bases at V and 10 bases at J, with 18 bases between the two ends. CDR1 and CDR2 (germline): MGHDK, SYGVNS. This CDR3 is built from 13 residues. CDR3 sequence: CASSPRGVDSQYF. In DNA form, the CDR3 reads TGTGCCAGCAGTCCCCGCGGGGTTGACTCCCAGTACTTC.

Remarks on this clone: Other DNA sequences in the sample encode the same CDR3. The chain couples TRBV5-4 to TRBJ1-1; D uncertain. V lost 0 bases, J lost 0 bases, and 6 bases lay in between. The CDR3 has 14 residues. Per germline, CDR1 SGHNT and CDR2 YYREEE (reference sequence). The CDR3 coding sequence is TGTGCCAGCAGCTTGGGGCAGGTGAACACTGAAGCTTTCTTT. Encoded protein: CASSLGQVNTEAFF.

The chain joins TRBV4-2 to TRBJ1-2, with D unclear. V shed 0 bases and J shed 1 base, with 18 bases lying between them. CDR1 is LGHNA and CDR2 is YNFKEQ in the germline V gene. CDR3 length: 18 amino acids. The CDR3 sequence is CASSQDKIPSILNYGYTF. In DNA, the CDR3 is TGTGCCAGCAGCCAAGATAAGATCCCCTCTATCCTTAACTATGGCTACACCTTC.